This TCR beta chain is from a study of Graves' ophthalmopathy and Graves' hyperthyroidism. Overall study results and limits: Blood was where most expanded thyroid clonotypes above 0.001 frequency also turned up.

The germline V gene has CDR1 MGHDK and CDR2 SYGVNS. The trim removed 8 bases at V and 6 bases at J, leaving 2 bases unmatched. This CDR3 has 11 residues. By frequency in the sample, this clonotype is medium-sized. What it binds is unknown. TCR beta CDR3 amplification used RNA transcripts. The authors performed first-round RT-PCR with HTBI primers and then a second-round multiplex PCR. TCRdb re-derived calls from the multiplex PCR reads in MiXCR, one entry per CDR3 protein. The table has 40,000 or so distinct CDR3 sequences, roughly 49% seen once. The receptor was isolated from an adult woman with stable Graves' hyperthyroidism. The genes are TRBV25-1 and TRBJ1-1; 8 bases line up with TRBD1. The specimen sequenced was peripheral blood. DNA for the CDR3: TGTGCCAGCGGACAGGGTCCTGAAGCTTTCTTT. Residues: CASGQGPEAFF.